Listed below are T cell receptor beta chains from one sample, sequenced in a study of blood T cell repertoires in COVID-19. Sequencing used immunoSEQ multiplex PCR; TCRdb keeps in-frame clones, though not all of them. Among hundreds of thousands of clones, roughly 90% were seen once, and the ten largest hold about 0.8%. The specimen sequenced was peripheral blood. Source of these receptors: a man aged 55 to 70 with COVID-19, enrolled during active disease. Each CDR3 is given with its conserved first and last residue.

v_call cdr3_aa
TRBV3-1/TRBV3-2 CASSSPVGTGGLTNNEQFF
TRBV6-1 CASSGLLTGGNFVTEAFF
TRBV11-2 CASGRTSGSSEQYF
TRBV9 CASSVDGGEGSTDTQYF
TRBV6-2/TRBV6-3 CASSYGHSTANYGYTF
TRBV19 CASKEQGDYGYTF
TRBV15 CATSSRGSSSYNSPLHF
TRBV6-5 CASSYRGRNYGYTF
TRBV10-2 CASRPGVSNQPQHF
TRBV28 CASSLTGALNTGELFF